Listed below are T cell receptor beta chains from one sample, sequenced in a study of shared clonotypes between healthy human individuals. Profiling relied on immunoSEQ multiplex PCR, and the TCRdb table lists in-frame clones only, not all of them. This sample has millions of clones; 85% to 95% occur once, and the top ten carry roughly 0.13%. Material for sequencing was naive CD4+ T cells sorted from blood. The receptor set was obtained from a man aged 18 to 35 in good health. Each CDR3 is given with its conserved first and last residue. A D gene is named only where the DNA matches it firmly. Some rows have no size entry. The others give once, few or many, or a class for an expanded clone.

clone size | J gene | V gene | D gene | CDR3 protein | CDR3 DNA
NA | TRBJ2-7 | TRBV30 | TRBD2 | CAWSGLAGYEQYF | TGTGCCTGGAGTGGGCTAGCGGGATACGAGCAGTACTTC
NA | TRBJ2-1 | TRBV18 | TRBD1 | CASSPYSGTGYNEQFF | TGTGCCAGCTCACCTTACTCCGGGACAGGGTACAATGAGCAGTTCTTC
NA | TRBJ1-1 | TRBV11-2 | NA | CASSLTDRGREAFF | TGTGCCAGCAGCCTTACGGACCGGGGCCGTGAAGCTTTCTTT
NA | TRBJ2-7 | TRBV5-4 | TRBD1 | CASSRDRTSYEQYF | TGTGCCAGCAGTCGGGACAGGACTTCCTACGAGCAGTACTTC
NA | TRBJ2-1 | TRBV25-1 | NA | CASNSYNEQFF | TGTGCCAGCAATTCCTACAATGAGCAGTTCTTC
NA | TRBJ2-7 | TRBV11-2 | TRBD1 | CASSLGQRDYEQYF | TGTGCCAGCAGCTTGGGACAGAGAGACTACGAGCAGTACTTC
NA | TRBJ2-7 | TRBV4-3 | TRBD2 | CASTPIAGVPLYEQYF | TGCGCCAGCACCCCCATAGCGGGAGTGCCCCTCTACGAGCAGTACTTC
NA | TRBJ2-5 | TRBV7-2 | TRBD2 | CASSLAGTSGTHETQYF | TGTGCCAGCAGCTTGGCCGGGACTAGCGGGACCCACGAGACCCAGTACTTC
few | TRBJ1-6 | TRBV7-9 | NA | CASSLGTGNNSPLHF | TGTGCCAGCAGCTTAGGAACAGGGAATAATTCACCCCTCCACTTT
NA | TRBJ2-5 | TRBV5-4 | TRBD1 | CASSTGGGKETQYF | TGTGCCAGCAGCACAGGGGGCGGGAAGGAGACCCAGTACTTC
NA | TRBJ2-4 | TRBV5-6 | TRBD2 | CASSFLTSLAKNIQYF | TGTGCCAGCAGCTTCCTGACTAGCTTAGCCAAAAACATTCAGTACTTC
NA | TRBJ1-2 | TRBV21-1 | NA | CASSNSGRLLYSYTF | TGTGCCAGCAGCAATTCGGGACGCCTCCTCTACTCCTACACCTTC
NA | TRBJ1-3 | TRBV9 | NA | CASSVGGLGSGNTIYF | TGTGCCAGCAGCGTAGGGGGATTGGGGTCAGGAAACACCATATATTTT
NA | TRBJ2-1 | TRBV2 | TRBD2 | CASNGGLAGGNGEQFF | TGTGCCAGCAATGGTGGACTAGCGGGAGGTAATGGTGAGCAGTTCTTC
NA | TRBJ2-5 | TRBV5-1 | NA | CASSLPVEKTQYF | TGCGCCAGCAGCTTGCCGGTGGAAAAGACCCAGTACTTC
NA | TRBJ1-2 | TRBV2 | TRBD1 | CASSPGTGGPYGYTF | TGTGCCAGCAGTCCCGGGACAGGGGGTCCCTATGGCTACACCTTC
NA | TRBJ2-7 | TRBV28 | NA | CASSRIPYEQYF | TGTGCCAGCAGCAGGATCCCCTACGAGCAGTACTTC
NA | TRBJ1-5 | TRBV5-6 | NA | CASSLGQGRPPQHF | TGTGCCAGCAGCTTGGGGCAGGGCCGTCCGCCCCAGCATTTT
NA | TRBJ1-5 | TRBV6-5 | TRBD1 | CASSRDSSNQPQHF | TGTGCCAGCAGCAGGGACAGCTCCAATCAGCCCCAGCATTTT
NA | TRBJ1-2 | TRBV12-5 | NA | CASGLITGLDGYTF | TGTGCTAGTGGTTTGATAACAGGGTTGGATGGCTACACCTTC
NA | TRBJ2-7 | TRBV5-5 | NA | CASSLNRDKHEQYF | TGTGCCAGCAGCTTGAACCGTGACAAACACGAGCAGTACTTC
NA | TRBJ1-1 | TRBV30 | NA | CAWSFTGRDTEAFF | TGTGCCTGGAGTTTTACAGGGCGGGACACTGAAGCTTTCTTT
once | TRBJ2-6 | TRBV6-4 | TRBD1 | CASSPGTGAFSGANVLTF | TGTGCCAGCAGTCCCGGGACAGGGGCTTTCTCTGGGGCCAACGTCCTGACTTTC
NA | TRBJ2-3 | TRBV10-1 | TRBD1 | CASSDDRVTDTQYF | TGCGCCAGCAGTGACGACAGGGTCACAGATACGCAGTATTTT
once | TRBJ2-6 | TRBV6-1 | NA | CASIANVLTF | TGTGCCAGCATAGCCAACGTCCTGACTTTC
NA | TRBJ2-7 | TRBV4-3 | NA | CASSQDLYLGGAPSYEQYF | TGCGCCAGCAGCCAAGATCTTTATCTCGGGGGCGCCCCTTCCTACGAGCAGTACTTC
NA | TRBJ2-1 | TRBV19 | NA | CASNPSANYNEQFF | TGTGCCAGTAACCCTAGCGCGAACTACAATGAGCAGTTCTTC
NA | TRBJ2-7 | TRBV6-5 | TRBD2 | CASSTLARLYEQYF | TGTGCCAGCAGTACACTAGCGAGACTCTACGAGCAGTACTTC
once | TRBJ2-7 | TRBV25-1 | NA | CASSDLEPYEQYF | TGTGCCAGCAGTGATCTTGAACCGTACGAGCAGTACTTC
NA | TRBJ2-3 | TRBV11-1 | TRBD2 | CASSRILAGRADTQYF | TGTGCCAGCAGCCGGATACTAGCGGGGAGAGCAGATACGCAGTATTTT
NA | TRBJ2-1 | TRBV28 | NA | CASSLWGLGGYNEQFF | TGTGCCAGCAGTTTATGGGGGCTGGGAGGCTACAATGAGCAGTTCTTC
NA | TRBJ2-3 | TRBV2 | NA | CASSGSSRPDTQYF | TGTGCCAGCAGTGGCTCTTCTCGCCCAGATACGCAGTATTTT
NA | TRBJ1-4 | TRBV7-9 | NA | CASSLTPVLGEKLFF | TGTGCCAGCAGCCTTACACCGGTACTAGGTGAAAAACTGTTTTTT
NA | TRBJ2-2 | TRBV9 | NA | CASSASQGGTGELFF | TGTGCCAGCAGCGCCTCCCAGGGGGGCACCGGGGAGCTGTTTTTT
once | TRBJ2-7 | TRBV6-6 | NA | CASSRLAYEQYF | TGTGCCAGCAGTCGACTAGCCTACGAGCAGTACTTC
NA | TRBJ2-7 | TRBV2 | NA | CASRDPGLNYEQYF | TGTGCCAGCAGGGACCCGGGCCTAAACTACGAGCAGTACTTC
NA | TRBJ2-7 | TRBV18 | TRBD1 | CASSHRGEEQYF | TGTGCCAGCTCCCACAGGGGCGAAGAGCAGTACTTC
NA | TRBJ2-5 | TRBV7-9 | NA | CASSLGLRQETQYF | TGTGCCAGCAGCTTAGGTCTCCGTCAGGAGACCCAGTACTTC